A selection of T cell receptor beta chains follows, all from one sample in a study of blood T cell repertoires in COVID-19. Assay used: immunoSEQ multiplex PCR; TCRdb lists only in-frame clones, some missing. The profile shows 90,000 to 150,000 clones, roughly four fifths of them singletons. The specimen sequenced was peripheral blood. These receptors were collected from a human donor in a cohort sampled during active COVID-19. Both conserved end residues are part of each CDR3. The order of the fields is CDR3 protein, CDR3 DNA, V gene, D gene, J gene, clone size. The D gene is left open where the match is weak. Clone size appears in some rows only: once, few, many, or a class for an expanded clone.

cdr3_aa: CASSLEGVNEKLFF; cdr3_nt: TGTGCCAGCAGCTTAGAAGGAGTTAATGAAAAACTGTTTTTT; v_call: TRBV7-2; d_call: -; j_call: TRBJ1-4; clone_size: few
cdr3_aa: CASSPDSYGYTF; cdr3_nt: TGTGCCAGCAGTCCCGACAGCTATGGCTACACCTTC; v_call: TRBV6-5; d_call: -; j_call: TRBJ1-2; clone_size: -
cdr3_aa: CASSQVTYEQYF; cdr3_nt: TGTGCCAGCAGCCAAGTCACCTACGAGCAGTACTTC; v_call: TRBV3-1/TRBV3-2; d_call: -; j_call: TRBJ2-7; clone_size: -
cdr3_aa: CSGGNQKSYEQYF; cdr3_nt: TGCAGCGGGGGGAACCAGAAATCCTACGAGCAGTACTTC; v_call: TRBV29-1; d_call: -; j_call: TRBJ2-7; clone_size: -
cdr3_aa: CASSQELGGQPQHF; cdr3_nt: TGCGCCAGCAGCCAAGAGTTGGGGGGACAGCCCCAGCATTTT; v_call: TRBV4-3; d_call: -; j_call: TRBJ1-5; clone_size: -
cdr3_aa: CAWSKSGGAGEQYF; cdr3_nt: TGTGCCTGGAGTAAATCAGGGGGCGCAGGCGAGCAGTACTTC; v_call: TRBV30; d_call: TRBD1; j_call: TRBJ2-7; clone_size: -
cdr3_aa: CASSGNRDMNTEAFF; cdr3_nt: TGTGCCAGCAGTGGGAACAGGGATATGAACACTGAAGCTTTCTTT; v_call: TRBV2; d_call: -; j_call: TRBJ1-1; clone_size: -
cdr3_aa: CASSLSGYYTGELFF; cdr3_nt: TGTGCCAGTAGTCTTAGCGGTTACTACACCGGGGAGCTGTTTTTT; v_call: TRBV19; d_call: -; j_call: TRBJ2-2; clone_size: -
cdr3_aa: CASSSRTSGRGYTGELFF; cdr3_nt: TGTGCCAGCAGTTCAAGGACTAGCGGGAGGGGGTACACCGGGGAGCTGTTTTTT; v_call: TRBV27; d_call: TRBD2; j_call: TRBJ2-2; clone_size: few
cdr3_aa: CASSVAVSSDTQYF; cdr3_nt: TGTGCCAGCAGCGTAGCAGTCTCATCAGATACGCAGTATTTT; v_call: TRBV9; d_call: -; j_call: TRBJ2-3; clone_size: -
cdr3_aa: CASSYGQGAKTQYF; cdr3_nt: TGTGCCAGCAGTTACGGACAGGGGGCGAAGACCCAGTACTTC; v_call: TRBV6-2/TRBV6-3; d_call: TRBD1; j_call: TRBJ2-5; clone_size: few
cdr3_aa: CASSSGSVDEQFF; cdr3_nt: TGTGCCAGCAGCAGCGGGAGCGTTGATGAGCAGTTCTTC; v_call: TRBV11-2; d_call: TRBD2; j_call: TRBJ2-1; clone_size: -
cdr3_aa: CASSQDLGGTLGGYGYTF; cdr3_nt: TGCGCCAGCAGCCAAGATTTGGGTGGAACCTTGGGGGGTTATGGCTACACCTTC; v_call: TRBV4-3; d_call: -; j_call: TRBJ1-2; clone_size: -
cdr3_aa: CASISGIGQGSSGNTIYF; cdr3_nt: TGTGCCAGTATTTCGGGGATCGGACAGGGGAGCTCTGGAAACACCATATATTTT; v_call: TRBV19; d_call: TRBD1; j_call: TRBJ1-3; clone_size: -
cdr3_aa: CASSQAAGSGELFF; cdr3_nt: TGTGCCAGCAGCCAAGCTGCGGGCTCCGGGGAGCTGTTTTTT; v_call: TRBV3-1/TRBV3-2; d_call: -; j_call: TRBJ2-2; clone_size: -
cdr3_aa: CASSQSPGLAENEQFF; cdr3_nt: TGCGCCAGCAGCCAGAGCCCGGGACTAGCGGAAAATGAGCAGTTCTTC; v_call: TRBV4-1; d_call: TRBD2; j_call: TRBJ2-1; clone_size: -
cdr3_aa: CASSTQGYEQYF; cdr3_nt: TGTGCCAGCAGTACACAGGGTTACGAGCAGTACTTC; v_call: TRBV7-6; d_call: -; j_call: TRBJ2-7; clone_size: -
cdr3_aa: CASSPGTASYEQYF; cdr3_nt: TGTGCCAGCTCACCCGGGACAGCCTCCTACGAGCAGTACTTC; v_call: TRBV18; d_call: TRBD1; j_call: TRBJ2-7; clone_size: -
cdr3_aa: CASSLPTGGIKNEQYF; cdr3_nt: TGTGCCAGCAGCTTACCGACAGGGGGCATCAAAAACGAGCAGTACTTC; v_call: TRBV7-8; d_call: TRBD1; j_call: TRBJ2-7; clone_size: -
cdr3_aa: CASSMGQGANYGYTF; cdr3_nt: TGTGCCAGTAGTATGGGACAGGGGGCAAACTATGGCTACACCTTC; v_call: TRBV19; d_call: TRBD1; j_call: TRBJ1-2; clone_size: once
cdr3_aa: CASSLWRVVFYEQYF; cdr3_nt: TGTGCCAGCAGTTTATGGAGGGTAGTGTTTTACGAGCAGTACTTC; v_call: TRBV27; d_call: -; j_call: TRBJ2-7; clone_size: once
cdr3_aa: CASRGSGRSRNTEAFF; cdr3_nt: TGTGCCAGCCGTGGGTCAGGTCGGTCGAGGAACACTGAAGCTTTCTTT; v_call: TRBV2; d_call: -; j_call: TRBJ1-1; clone_size: -
cdr3_aa: CASSSGYEQYF; cdr3_nt: TGTGCCAGCAGTTCGGGTTACGAGCAGTACTTC; v_call: TRBV28; d_call: -; j_call: TRBJ2-7; clone_size: -
cdr3_aa: CASSPGTGLEQYF; cdr3_nt: TGTGCCAGCAGCCCCGGGACAGGGCTAGAGCAGTACTTC; v_call: TRBV5-6; d_call: TRBD1; j_call: TRBJ2-7; clone_size: -
cdr3_aa: CASSLASGSYEQYF; cdr3_nt: TGTGCCAGCAGCTTAGCCAGCGGAAGCTACGAGCAGTACTTC; v_call: TRBV7-9; d_call: -; j_call: TRBJ2-7; clone_size: -
cdr3_aa: CASRPNSDTQYF; cdr3_nt: TGTGCCAGCAGGCCTAATTCAGATACGCAGTATTTT; v_call: TRBV6-5; d_call: -; j_call: TRBJ2-3; clone_size: -
cdr3_aa: CASSLVAGTGNTIYF; cdr3_nt: TGTGCCAGCAGCTTAGTCGCAGGGACTGGAAACACCATATATTTT; v_call: TRBV7-6; d_call: -; j_call: TRBJ1-3; clone_size: -
cdr3_aa: CASSSPTPYYGYTF; cdr3_nt: TGTGCCAGCAGCTCCCCGACACCCTACTATGGCTACACCTTC; v_call: TRBV6-2/TRBV6-3; d_call: -; j_call: TRBJ1-2; clone_size: -
cdr3_aa: CASSTQGALTEAFF; cdr3_nt: TGTGCCAGCAGCACCCAGGGGGCGCTCACTGAAGCTTTCTTT; v_call: TRBV7-2; d_call: TRBD1; j_call: TRBJ1-1; clone_size: -
cdr3_aa: CASSRGSLYGYTF; cdr3_nt: TGTGCCAGCAGTAGGGGCTCCCTCTATGGCTACACCTTC; v_call: TRBV7-9; d_call: -; j_call: TRBJ1-2; clone_size: -
cdr3_aa: CSASRNRDSYEQYF; cdr3_nt: TGCAGTGCTAGTCGGAACAGGGACTCCTACGAGCAGTACTTC; v_call: TRBV20-1; d_call: -; j_call: TRBJ2-7; clone_size: -
cdr3_aa: CATSPRGGTDTQYF; cdr3_nt: TGTGCCACCAGTCCCCGGGGGGGCACAGATACGCAGTATTTT; v_call: TRBV24-1; d_call: TRBD2; j_call: TRBJ2-3; clone_size: -
cdr3_aa: CASSLVRREKTQYF; cdr3_nt: TGTGCCAGCAGCTTAGTACGCCGTGAGAAGACCCAGTACTTC; v_call: TRBV7-8; d_call: -; j_call: TRBJ2-5; clone_size: -
cdr3_aa: CASSGTGGGRNQPQHF; cdr3_nt: TGTGCCAGCAGCGGGACAGGGGGTGGGCGAAATCAGCCCCAGCATTTT; v_call: TRBV7-9; d_call: TRBD1; j_call: TRBJ1-5; clone_size: -
cdr3_aa: CASSARQGISSYNEQFF; cdr3_nt: TGTGCCAGCAGCGCCCGACAGGGGATTAGCTCCTACAATGAGCAGTTCTTC; v_call: TRBV7-6; d_call: TRBD1; j_call: TRBJ2-1; clone_size: -
cdr3_aa: CASSQGTGDPGYTF; cdr3_nt: TGTGCCAGCAGCCAGGGGACAGGGGATCCCGGCTACACCTTC; v_call: TRBV7-6; d_call: TRBD1; j_call: TRBJ1-2; clone_size: -
cdr3_aa: CASSPGGEPFGYTF; cdr3_nt: TGTGCCAGCAGTCCCGGCGGGGAACCTTTTGGCTACACCTTC; v_call: TRBV28; d_call: -; j_call: TRBJ1-2; clone_size: -
cdr3_aa: CASSLQNTEAFF; cdr3_nt: TGTGCCAGCAGTTTACAGAACACTGAAGCTTTCTTT; v_call: TRBV28; d_call: -; j_call: TRBJ1-1; clone_size: -
cdr3_aa: CASSFDRNTGELFF; cdr3_nt: TGTGCCAGCAGCTTCGACAGGAACACCGGGGAGCTGTTTTTT; v_call: TRBV7-9; d_call: -; j_call: TRBJ2-2; clone_size: -
cdr3_aa: CASSPAGTGIYEQYF; cdr3_nt: TGTGCCAGCAGCCCGGCCGGGACAGGGATCTACGAGCAGTACTTC; v_call: TRBV7-2; d_call: TRBD1; j_call: TRBJ2-7; clone_size: -
cdr3_aa: CASSERGTSGRSGELFF; cdr3_nt: TGTGCCAGCAGTGAACGGGGGACTAGCGGGAGGTCCGGGGAGCTGTTTTTT; v_call: TRBV5-4; d_call: TRBD2; j_call: TRBJ2-2; clone_size: -
cdr3_aa: CASSPIDSTSNQPQHF; cdr3_nt: TGTGCCAGCAGCCCGATCGACAGTACTAGCAATCAGCCCCAGCATTTT; v_call: TRBV5-8; d_call: -; j_call: TRBJ1-5; clone_size: -